A selection of T cell receptor beta chains follows, all from one sample in a study of blood T cell repertoires in COVID-19. TCRdb's table, derived via immunoSEQ multiplex PCR, lists solely in-frame clones and lacks some. The sample includes about 140,000 clones, 70% to 80% of them seen just once. The specimen sequenced was peripheral blood. Receptors were obtained from a man aged 55 to 70 with acute or convalescent COVID-19. The CDR3 runs from the conserved cysteine through the conserved F or W. The D gene is left open where the match is weak. Clone sizes are given selectively: once, few, many, or a class where the clone is expanded.

.	.	TRBV3-1/TRBV3-2	TRBJ1-6	CASSEGLRDSPLHF	TGTGCCAGCAGCGAGGGCCTTAGGGATTCACCCCTCCACTTT
few	TRBD1	TRBV27	TRBJ1-6	CASSSLTGGYNSPLHF	TGTGCCAGCAGTTCCCTGACAGGGGGCTATAATTCACCCCTCCACTTT
.	.	TRBV5-1	TRBJ1-6	CASSLGPSVDSPLHF	TGCGCCAGCAGCTTGGGCCCCAGTGTGGATTCACCCCTCCACTTT
.	TRBD2	TRBV6-4	TRBJ2-3	CASSQQGLAGDTQYF	TGTGCCAGCAGTCAACAGGGACTAGCGGGAGATACGCAGTATTTT
.	.	TRBV5-1	TRBJ1-1	CASSLVGRMNTEAFF	TGCGCCAGCAGCTTGGTTGGGCGAATGAACACTGAAGCTTTCTTT
few	.	TRBV28	TRBJ2-5	CASSWTVQETQYF	TGTGCCAGCAGTTGGACAGTACAAGAGACCCAGTACTTC
once	.	TRBV4-2	TRBJ1-2	CASRADYGYTF	TGTGCCAGCAGAGCGGACTATGGCTACACCTTC
once	TRBD1	TRBV5-1	TRBJ1-1	CASSPWRGPGDTEAFF	TGCGCCAGCAGCCCCTGGAGGGGGCCCGGGGACACTGAAGCTTTCTTT
.	.	TRBV5-4	TRBJ2-2	CASSFQTGTGELFF	TGTGCCAGCAGCTTCCAAACGGGAACCGGGGAGCTGTTTTTT
.	.	TRBV9	TRBJ1-2	CASSVSEGRYGYTF	TGTGCCAGCAGCGTATCGGAGGGGAGATATGGCTACACCTTC
.	TRBD2	TRBV27	TRBJ2-7	CASSPRRAGGREQYF	TGTGCCAGCAGTCCCCGTCGAGCGGGAGGTCGCGAGCAGTACTTC
few	.	TRBV2	TRBJ1-5	CASSESGYSNQPQHF	TGTGCCAGCAGTGAGTCAGGCTATAGCAATCAGCCCCAGCATTTT
.	TRBD2	TRBV6-2/TRBV6-3	TRBJ2-1	CASSYTLGLAGYNEQFF	TGTGCCAGCAGTTACACATTAGGACTAGCTGGGTACAATGAGCAGTTCTTC
.	.	TRBV12-3/TRBV12-4	TRBJ2-7	CASRSDSYEQYF	TGTGCCAGCAGATCGGACAGCTACGAGCAGTACTTC
.	.	TRBV5-1	TRBJ1-1	CASSLGQGITEAFF	TGCGCCAGCAGCTTGGGGCAGGGGATCACTGAAGCTTTCTTT
.	.	TRBV6-1	TRBJ2-1	CASTLTGAGYNEQFF	TGTGCCAGCACCTTGACAGGAGCCGGGTACAATGAGCAGTTCTTC
.	.	TRBV30	TRBJ2-3	CAWRITGGTDTQYF	TGTGCCTGGAGAATTACGGGGGGCACAGATACGCAGTATTTT
.	TRBD1	TRBV5-4	TRBJ2-1	CASTDRVGLQFF	TGTGCCAGCACGGACAGGGTGGGTCTGCAGTTCTTC
once	.	TRBV18	TRBJ2-1	CASQGSYYNEQFF	TGTGCCAGCCAGGGGAGTTACTACAATGAGCAGTTCTTC
few	.	TRBV18	TRBJ2-3	CASSDGSMRADTQYF	TGTGCCAGCTCAGATGGAAGCATGAGGGCAGATACGCAGTATTTT
.	.	TRBV5-6	TRBJ2-4	CASSLLLGDKNIQYF	TGTGCCAGCAGCCTTTTGCTAGGGGACAAAAACATTCAGTACTTC
.	TRBD1	TRBV27	TRBJ1-2	CASSLKGARGYTF	TGTGCCAGCAGTTTAAAGGGGGCGCGGGGCTACACCTTC
.	.	TRBV28	TRBJ2-5	CASSSRNRGVETQYF	TGTGCCAGCAGTTCACGTAATCGCGGGGTAGAGACCCAGTACTTC
.	.	TRBV11-2	TRBJ2-2	CASSVGAFFTGELFF	TGTGCCAGCAGTGTGGGGGCATTTTTCACCGGGGAGCTGTTTTTT
.	.	TRBV7-2	TRBJ2-3	CASSGSRGTDTQYF	TGTGCCAGCAGCGGGTCAAGGGGGACAGATACGCAGTATTTT
.	TRBD1	TRBV19	TRBJ1-2	CASSPTGSFGYTF	TGTGCCAGTAGTCCGACAGGGTCGTTTGGCTACACCTTC
few	.	TRBV12-3/TRBV12-4	TRBJ1-2	CASSPGQNYGYTF	TGTGCCAGCAGTCCTGGGCAGAACTATGGCTACACCTTC
once	TRBD1	TRBV30	TRBJ1-1	CAWIWTGSSKAFF	TGTGCCTGGATTTGGACAGGCAGTAGTAAAGCTTTCTTT
few	TRBD1	TRBV7-2	TRBJ2-7	CASSYDRAREQYF	TGTGCCAGCAGCTACGACAGGGCGCGCGAGCAGTACTTC